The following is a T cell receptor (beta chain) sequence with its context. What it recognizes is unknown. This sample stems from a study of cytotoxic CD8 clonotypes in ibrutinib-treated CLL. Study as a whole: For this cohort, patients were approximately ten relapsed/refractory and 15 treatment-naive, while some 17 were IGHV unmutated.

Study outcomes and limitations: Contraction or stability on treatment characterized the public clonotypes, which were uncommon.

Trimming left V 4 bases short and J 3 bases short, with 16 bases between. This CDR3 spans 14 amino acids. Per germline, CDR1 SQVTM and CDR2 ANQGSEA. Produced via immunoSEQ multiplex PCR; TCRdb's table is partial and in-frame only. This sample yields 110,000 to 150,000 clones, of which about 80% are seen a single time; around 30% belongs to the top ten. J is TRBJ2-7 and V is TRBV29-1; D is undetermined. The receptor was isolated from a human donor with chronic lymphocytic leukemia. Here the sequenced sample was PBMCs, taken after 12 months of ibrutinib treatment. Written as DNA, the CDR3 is TGCAGCGTTGTAGGTGATTTCGGTGACTACGAGCAGTACTTC. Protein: CSVVGDFGDYEQYF.